The 14 T cell receptor beta chains below all came from one sample that was sequenced in a study of technical replicates of blood from several donors (dated by TCRdb to about 2017). The library was prepared using the immunoSEQ multiplex PCR assay. TCRdb limited this immuneACCESS table to in-frame rearrangements with V and J called. A share of clones is missing; checked studies link under half to unresolved V genes, and the rest is unexplained. This sample comprises around 30,000 clones, over 85% of them detected only once. The ten largest clones add up to under 5% of the sample. The source material was PBMCs. These receptors were collected from a human donor in good health. Some clones in this sample may be carry-over from other donors' samples.

This chain connects TRBV7-2 to TRBJ2-5; 11 bases line up with TRBD2. V lost 6 bases, J lost 0 bases, and 6 bases stayed unmatched. This CDR3 region has 16 residues. Looked up from germline, CDR1 is SGHTA and CDR2 is FQGNSA. CDR3 loop: CASRKWGLADQETQYF. The CDR3 bases are TGTGCCAGCAGGAAGTGGGGACTAGCGGACCAAGAGACCCAGTACTTC.

This chain uses TRBV6-5 with TRBJ1-2; perhaps TRBD1 as D (6 bases). The CDR3 extends over 14 amino acids. The germline V and J ends were trimmed by 6 bases and 4 bases, with 15 bases remaining between them. Germline V gene lookup returns CDR1 MNHEY and CDR2 SVGAGI. CDR3 DNA: TGTGCCAGCAGCCCGCCAGGGGAGACCTATGGCTACACCTTC. This gives the protein CASSPPGETYGYTF.

This sequence joins TRBV5-1 and TRBJ2-5; 8 bases align to TRBD2. Trimming took 0 bases from V and 5 from J; bases not matched to a gene: 12. This CDR3 has 17 amino acids. Germline V lookup: CDR1 SGHRS, CDR2 YFSETQ. The CDR3 loop reads CASSLGSGGPSGETQYF. DNA of the CDR3: TGCGCCAGCAGCTTGGGAAGCGGGGGTCCCTCGGGGGAGACCCAGTACTTC.

This chain joins TRBV5-6 and TRBJ2-7; 11 nucleotides line up with TRBD2. Germline values: CDR1 SGHDT, CDR2 YYEEEE. The ends lost 0 bases at V and 3 bases at J; junction bases unmatched: 5. CDR3 size: 16 residues. Here the CDR3 DNA reads TGTGCCAGCAGCTTGGCTACTAGCGGGGGCAGCTACGAGCAGTACTTC. This encodes CASSLATSGGSYEQYF. Using reference TRBV5-6 and TRBJ2-7 for the parts outside the CDR3, the full variable domain is DAGVTQSPTHLIKTRGQQVTLRCSPKSGHDTVSWYQQALGQGPQFIFQYYEEEERQRGNFPDRFSGHQFPNYSSELNVNALLLGDSALYLCASSLATSGGSYEQYFGPGTRLTVT.

The chain links TRBV27 to TRBJ2-1, with a weak D call TRBD1 (5 bases). Germline values: CDR1 MNHEY, CDR2 SMNVEV (reference sequence). This CDR3 is built from 13 residues. V gave up 4 bases and J gave up 2 bases, with 6 bases separating them. The CDR3 DNA is TGTGCCAGCAGTTCACAGGCCTACAATGAGCAGTTCTTC. Translation gives CASSSQAYNEQFF.

This clone was seen a handful of times. The genes are TRBV4-2 and TRBJ1-5, with D perhaps TRBD1 (5 bases). Per the germline V gene, CDR1 is LGHNA and CDR2 is YNFKEQ. The CDR3 totals 13 residues. The V end lost 1 base, the J end lost 6 bases, and 7 bases lay between the germline ends. The CDR3 DNA sequence: TGTGCCAGCAGCCAAGGGGGGGGTCAGCCCCAGCATTTT. The encoded protein is CASSQGGGQPQHF.

V usage is TRBV30 and J usage is TRBJ1-1; D is unclear. V was shortened by 0 bases and J by 1 base, with 15 bases between the two germline ends. The CDR3 is made up of 16 amino acids. The germline V gene has CDR1 GTSNPN and CDR2 SVGIG (reference sequence). The CDR3 loop reads CAWSVHTPRGNTEAFF. The DNA of the CDR3 is TGTGCCTGGAGTGTACATACTCCTCGGGGGAACACTGAAGCTTTCTTT.

The rearrangement joins TRBV9 to TRBJ1-1; D gene uncertain. The CDR3 is made up of 16 amino acids. V dropped 0 bases and J dropped 4 bases, with 16 bases sitting between them. CDR1 SGDLS and CDR2 YYNGEE come from the germline V gene. This CDR3 reads CASSVDEGSSGTEAFF. In DNA form, the CDR3 reads TGTGCCAGCAGCGTAGACGAGGGTTCCTCTGGCACTGAAGCTTTCTTT.

The chain carries TRBV5-6 and TRBJ1-5; D is undetermined. Germline-derived CDR1 and CDR2 are SGHDT and YYEEEE. The CDR3 has 15 residues. Trimming cost V 1 base and J 1 base, with 9 bases left between them. CDR3 in DNA: TGTGCCAGCAGCTTGCGGCAGACAAGCAATCAGCCCCAGCATTTT. Its translation is CASSLRQTSNQPQHF.

This chain connects TRBV7-9 to TRBJ2-3, with 8 bases fitting TRBD1. CDR3 size: 15 residues. From germline, CDR1 is SEHNR and CDR2 FQNEAQ (reference sequence). Unmatched junction bases numbered 5, after V lost 6 bases and J lost 0 bases. The CDR3 reads CASRLDRASTDTQYF. The CDR3 DNA follows: TGTGCCAGCAGACTGGACAGGGCTAGCACAGATACGCAGTATTTT.

V is TRBV9 and J is TRBJ1-6; 11 nucleotides agree with TRBD1. Trimming removed 4 bases from V and 9 bases from J; junction bases left unmatched: 6. The CDR3 covers 15 residues. CDR1 is SGDLS and CDR2 is YYNGEE in the germline V gene. This chain's CDR3 is CASSTGQGAGSPLHF. In nucleotides, the CDR3 is TGTGCCAGCAGCACAGGACAGGGGGCGGGTTCACCCCTCCACTTT. Variable domain in full (rest from reference TRBV9 and TRBJ1-6): DSGVTQTPKHLITATGQRVTLRCSPRSGDLSVYWYQQSLDQGLQFLIQYYNGEERAKGNILERFSAQQFPDLHSELNLSSLELGDSALYFCASSTGQGAGSPLHFGNGTRLTVT.

The chain joins TRBV7-9 to TRBJ2-7, with a tentative D call TRBD2 (5 bases). CDR1 is SEHNR and CDR2 is FQNEAQ in the germline V gene (reference sequence). V was shortened by 1 base and J by 8 bases, with 9 bases between the two germline ends. The CDR3 runs 12 residues. In nucleotides, the CDR3 is TGTGCCAGCAGCTTAGAGGGAGATAAGCAGTACTTC. Protein product: CASSLEGDKQYF.

The count of this clone is one. The chain carries TRBV7-9 and TRBJ2-7, with TRBD2 matching over 8 bases. The ends lost 3 bases at V and 0 bases at J; junction bases unmatched: 1. The germline V gene has CDR1 SEHNR and CDR2 FQNEAQ (reference sequence). The CDR3 totals 14 residues. The CDR3 spells CASSLSGSSYEQYF. For the CDR3, the DNA is TGTGCCAGCAGCTTGAGCGGGAGCTCCTACGAGCAGTACTTC.

The rearrangement links TRBV19 to TRBJ2-5; TRBD2 agrees at 8 bases. The ends lost 9 bases at V and 7 bases at J; junction bases unmatched: 16. The CDR3 totals 15 residues. In germline, CDR1 is LNHDA, CDR2 SQIVND (reference sequence). CDR3 bases: TGTGCCAGAGAACCGGGGACTAGGGGCGTGCGGACCCAGTACTTC. It specifies CAREPGTRGVRTQYF.